These 25 T cell receptor beta chains were sequenced from one sample in a study of control samples from healthy donors and cancer patients. TCRdb keeps only in-frame clones here, not all; method: immunoSEQ multiplex PCR. The sample lists 160,000 or so clones, approximately 96% occurring once. The sample comprised blood. Receptors originate from a woman aged 40 to 50 in good health.

The chain carries TRBV2 and TRBJ2-5, with 9 bases identical to TRBD1. The CDR3 covers 14 residues. Germline-derived CDR1 and CDR2 are SNHLY and FYNNEI. V lost 6 bases and J lost 5; bases outside the gene matches: 7. DNA of the CDR3: TGTGCCAGCAGGGAGGGACAGGGAATTGAGACCCAGTACTTC. This sequence encodes CASREGQGIETQYF.

This clone occurred once. The chain links TRBV5-1 to TRBJ2-1, with a tentative D call TRBD2 (5 bases). CDR1 is SGHRS and CDR2 is YFSETQ in the germline V gene. CDR3 size: 13 residues. Trimming removed 1 base from V and 7 bases from J, with 9 bases in between. Here the CDR3 DNA reads TGCGCCAGCAGCTTGTGGGAGCAGAATGAGCAGTTCTTC. Translated, it gives CASSLWEQNEQFF.

The chain couples TRBV6-1 to TRBJ1-2; maybe TRBD1 (5 bases). The V end lost 2 bases, the J end lost 4 bases, and 17 bases lay between the germline ends. Germline CDR1 reads MNHNS; CDR2 reads SASEGT. CDR3 length equals 16 residues. The CDR3 sequence: CASSERVPRDGYGYTF. CDR3 nucleotide sequence: TGTGCCAGCAGTGAAAGGGTCCCCCGGGACGGCTATGGCTACACCTTC.

The J gene is TRBJ1-1, the V gene TRBV7-8; D unresolved. The CDR3 loop spans 14 amino acids. V was cut by 1 base and J by 3 bases, with 9 bases left in between. Germline CDR1 SGHVS, CDR2 FQNEAQ. The CDR3 DNA sequence: TGTGCCAGCAGCTTAGACCGGGCGGACACTGAAGCTTTCTTT. Residues: CASSLDRADTEAFF.

The CDR3 DNA sequence: TGTGCCAGTAACGCAAACAGGGGGAGCACTGAAGCTTTCTTT. It codes for CASNANRGSTEAFF. The chain couples TRBV19 to TRBJ1-1; TRBD1 agrees at 8 bases. Germline V gives CDR1 LNHDA, CDR2 SQIVND (reference sequence). The V and J ends lost 7 bases and 4 bases, in that order; junction bases with no gene match: 8. CDR3 size: 14 residues.

The V gene is TRBV28, the J gene TRBJ2-2; D perhaps matches TRBD2 (6 bases). Trimming removed 9 bases from V and 6 bases from J, with 11 bases in between. CDR1 and CDR2 from the germline V gene are MDHEN and SYDVKM. The CDR3 totals 12 residues. The CDR3, as DNA: TGTGCCAGTAGAACTAGCCCCGGGGAGCTGTTTTTT. Amino acids: CASRTSPGELFF.

V is TRBV19 and J is TRBJ1-4, with D unclear. The CDR3 contains 17 residues. V was pared by 1 base and J by 0 bases, with 12 bases between. Germline CDR1 LNHDA, CDR2 SQIVND (reference sequence). This CDR3 is CASSIGRRVATNEKLFF. The DNA of the CDR3 is TGTGCCAGTAGTATAGGCAGGCGTGTTGCAACTAATGAAAAACTGTTTTTT.

The chain employs TRBV3-1 (or the pseudogene TRBV3-2) and TRBJ1-1, with D hard to call. There are 13 residues in the CDR3. The germline V gene encodes CDR1 LGHDT and CDR2 YNNKEL (reference sequence). Deletions cut 1 base from V and 6 bases from J, with 9 bases between. CDR3 sequence (DNA): TGTGCCAGCAGCCAAGCAGGACTTCCTGAAGCTTTCTTT. This gives the protein CASSQAGLPEAFF.

The V and J genes are TRBV4-3 and TRBJ1-5; D unclear. Germline V gives CDR1 LGHNA, CDR2 YSLEER. The germline V and J ends were trimmed by 0 bases and 7 bases, with 7 bases remaining between them. The CDR3 consists of 13 residues. The CDR3 loop reads CASSQDKGQPQHF. DNA of the CDR3: TGCGCCAGCAGCCAAGACAAGGGACAGCCCCAGCATTTT.

This clone showed up just once. The chain is built from TRBV4-1 and TRBJ1-3, with D possibly being TRBD1 (5 bases). V lost 1 base to trimming and J lost 1 base, with 8 bases between them. The germline V gene has CDR1 MGHRA and CDR2 YSYEKL. The CDR3 consists of 15 residues. The DNA for the CDR3 is TGCGCCAGCAGCCAAGGGCCAGGGTCTGGAAACACCATATATTTT. The encoded protein is CASSQGPGSGNTIYF.

The chain has TRBV5-1 and TRBJ1-1; no firm D call. V lost 2 bases and J lost 1, with 6 bases in between. The CDR3 is 13 residues long. Germline V gives CDR1 SGHRS, CDR2 YFSETQ. The CDR3 DNA follows: TGCGCCAGCAGCTTTTCTACGAACACTGAAGCTTTCTTT. Translation gives CASSFSTNTEAFF.

The chain couples TRBV14 to TRBJ2-6; the match to TRBD1 covers 8 bases. With V trimmed by 6 bases and J by 0 bases, 4 bases remained unmatched. This CDR3 spans 16 amino acids. Germline CDR1 SGHDN, CDR2 FVKESK. The CDR3 loop reads CASSRTGGSGANVLTF. As DNA, the CDR3 is TGTGCCAGCAGTCGCACAGGGGGCTCTGGGGCCAACGTCCTGACTTTC.

The gene calls are TRBV18 and TRBJ1-1; 7 positions agree with TRBD1. The CDR3 is 13 amino acids. V shed 3 bases and J 12 bases; nucleotides not matched to a gene: 10. In germline, CDR1 is KGHSH, CDR2 LQKENI. The CDR3 region is CASSPLGTEMPFF. The CDR3 DNA sequence: TGTGCCAGCTCACCCCTCGGGACAGAGATGCCTTTCTTT.

The chain carries TRBV19 and TRBJ1-2; D unclear. V was clipped by 3 bases and J by 7 bases, with 27 bases between them. Looked up from germline, CDR1 is LNHDA and CDR2 is SQIVND (reference sequence). This CDR3 has 18 amino acids. In DNA form, the CDR3 reads TGTGCCAGTAGTATGTCTTGGTTTAGGGCCCGCCTGTCCGGTGGCTACACCTTC. Amino acids: CASSMSWFRARLSGGYTF.

The J gene is TRBJ2-1, the V gene TRBV6-4, with 10 nucleotides matching TRBD1. CDR3 length: 15 residues. Per the germline V gene, CDR1 is MRHNA and CDR2 is SNTAGT. The ends lost 5 bases at V and 4 bases at J; junction bases unmatched: 5. CDR3 bases: TGTGCCAGCAGTACCGGGACAGGGGAATACAATGAGCAGTTCTTC. Its protein product is CASSTGTGEYNEQFF.

The chain links TRBV6-5 to TRBJ1-1; no firm D call. In germline, CDR1 is MNHEY, CDR2 SVGAGI. V lost 7 bases and J lost 8, with 17 bases in between. The CDR3 runs 13 residues. The CDR3 DNA reads TGTGCCAGCATTTCGGGGATTGGCAGGGAAGCTTTCTTT. This sequence encodes CASISGIGREAFF.

The gene calls are TRBV9 and TRBJ2-7; D not resolved. The CDR3 spans 14 residues. The V gene lost 4 bases and the J gene lost 2 bases, with 13 bases spanning the gap. Germline-derived CDR1 and CDR2 are SGDLS and YYNGEE. CDR3 loop: CASSPSRLAYEQYF. As DNA, the CDR3 is TGTGCCAGCAGCCCCTCCAGGTTAGCCTACGAGCAGTACTTC.

The chain joins TRBV7-3 to TRBJ1-3, with D possibly TRBD1 on 6 matching bases. CDR3 size: 15 residues. V was clipped by 5 bases and J by 1 base, with 12 bases between them. Germline V CDR1 and CDR2: SGHTA, FQGTGA. This chain's CDR3 is CASSRRGGSGNTIYF. As DNA, the CDR3 is TGTGCCAGCAGCCGGAGAGGGGGATCTGGAAACACCATATATTTT. Based on the CDR3 plus reference TRBV7-3 and TRBJ1-3, the full variable domain is GAGVSQTPSNKVTEKGKYVELRCDPISGHTALYWYRQSLGQGPEFLIYFQGTGAADDSGLPNDRFFAVRPEGSVSTLKIQRTERGDSAVYLCASSRRGGSGNTIYFGEGSWLTVV.

This rearrangement joins TRBV25-1 to TRBJ2-5, with D tentatively TRBD1 or TRBD2 (5 bases each). The CDR3 covers 13 residues. Germline values: CDR1 MGHDK, CDR2 SYGVNS. Trimming took off 6 bases at V and 5 bases at J, with 13 bases between the two ends. This chain's CDR3 is CASRGDPVETQYF. CDR3 sequence (DNA): TGTGCCAGCAGGGGGGACCCGGTTGAGACCCAGTACTTC.

The rearrangement uses TRBV7-9 and TRBJ2-1; 15 nucleotides align to TRBD2. V was pared by 4 bases and J by 12 bases, with 13 bases of the junction left unmatched. The CDR3 is 17 residues long. Germline V gives CDR1 SEHNR, CDR2 FQNEAQ (reference sequence). The CDR3 sequence: CASSSRGLAGGKITQFF. The CDR3 DNA reads TGTGCCAGCAGCTCGAGGGGACTAGCGGGAGGAAAGATTACGCAGTTCTTC.

In its sample, this clone was seen once. The gene calls are TRBV7-9 and TRBJ2-3; D is undetermined. The CDR3 has 14 residues. Germline lookup yields CDR1 SEHNR and CDR2 FQNEAQ (reference sequence). The V end lost 1 base, the J end lost 1 base, and 6 bases lay between the germline ends. The CDR3 loop is CASSLESGTDTQYF. The CDR3 DNA is TGTGCCAGCAGCTTAGAAAGCGGCACAGATACGCAGTATTTT. The entire variable domain, with the rest obtained from reference TRBV7-9 and TRBJ2-3, is as follows: DTGVSQNPRHKITKRGQNVTFRCDPISEHNRLYWYRQTLGQGPEFLTYFQNEAQLEKSRLLSDRFSAERPKGSFSTLEIQRTEQGDSAMYLCASSLESGTDTQYFGPGTRLTVL.

The rearrangement joins TRBV6-5 to TRBJ1-1, with 7 bases identical to TRBD1. The CDR3 totals 15 residues. J lost 1 base, V lost 0 bases, and 2 bases had no gene match. The germline V gene encodes CDR1 MNHEY and CDR2 SVGAGI. The DNA for the CDR3 is TGTGCCAGCAGTTACTCCGGGACAGCGAACACTGAAGCTTTCTTT. This gives the protein CASSYSGTANTEAFF.

The chain is built from TRBV7-9 and TRBJ1-1; D is uncertain. CDR1 SEHNR and CDR2 FQNEAQ come from the germline V gene (reference sequence). The length of the CDR3 is 14 residues. The ends were cut back, 5 bases at V and 1 base at J, with 11 bases in the middle. The CDR3 is CASSDLRRNTEAFF. CDR3 nucleotide sequence: TGTGCCAGCAGCGACCTGAGGCGGAACACTGAAGCTTTCTTT.

V is TRBV7-2 and J is TRBJ1-6; possible D gene TRBD1, 5 bases. The CDR3 is made up of 12 amino acids. Germline V lookup: CDR1 SGHTA, CDR2 FQGNSA. The germline V and J ends were trimmed by 11 bases and 8 bases, with 13 bases remaining between them. CDR3: CAGGTEHSPLHF. DNA of the CDR3: TGTGCCGGAGGGACTGAACATTCACCCCTCCACTTT. Variable domain in full (rest from reference TRBV7-2 and TRBJ1-6): GAGVSQSPSNKVTEKGKDVELRCDPISGHTALYWYRQSLGQGLEFLIYFQGNSAPDKSGLPSDRFSAERTGGSVSTLTIQRTQQEDSAVYLCAGGTEHSPLHFGNGTRLTVT.

J is TRBJ1-1 and V is TRBV5-5; D remains unclear. With 0 bases removed from V and 1 base from J, the gap between germline ends came to 13 bases. The V gene's germline CDR1 is SGHKS and CDR2 YYEKEE (reference sequence). The CDR3 covers 16 residues. The CDR3 DNA reads TGTGCCAGCAGCTTGGTTTCTCGCAGTAGGAACACTGAAGCTTTCTTT. Protein sequence: CASSLVSRSRNTEAFF.